This TCR beta chain was obtained from a study of blood T cell repertoires in COVID-19 (dated by TCRdb to 2019 to 2021). Background on the whole study: Samples from collaborators originated in the United States, Italy and Spain and spanned both the acute and convalescent phases of COVID-19. The prospective study material was composed of cDNA or gDNA derived from T cells, B-cell-depleted T cells, or PBMCs. The dataset comprised deeply sampled blood TCRbeta repertoires from subjects exposed to, actively infected with, or recovered from COVID-19. A freely available public database, intended as a resource for researchers studying the immune response to SARS-CoV-2, is where the repertoires were released. The samples were drawn from the first 160 participants of the ongoing ImmuneRACE study and from more than 1,000 subjects provided by 6 global collaborators. The sample metadata nearly always contained a de-identified subject ID, COVID-19 status, age in years and sex. Where available, HLA class I and class II types were obtained from metadata supplied by the sample provider rather than from assay-based typing. Overall results and qualifications from the work: The quantity of clinical and demographic metadata differed by source and by participant and was supplied without curation.

On this clone itself: There is no known antigen for this receptor. No base-level quality is on record; no much larger clone is a single base apart.

TCRbeta CDR3 regions were amplified from genomic DNA using the immunoSEQ Assay, a bias-controlled multiplex PCR. As for the original processing: Within the assay, amplification of reference gene primers was used to estimate how many nucleated cells each sample contained. To quantify the absolute abundance of each unique TCRbeta CDR3 rearrangement, sequence reads were collapsed and filtered. Productive Simpson clonality was computed per sample as the square root of Simpson's diversity index over productive rearrangements. The table comes from immuneACCESS by way of TCRdb, which keeps in-frame sequences with V and J called. Part of the clones is missing from these tables; in studies checked, under half for an unresolved V gene and the rest for unknown reasons. V and J calls and clone size are copied from that table; D and trimming were computed from the DNA. Here the sample has approximately 390,000 clones; almost 90% occur a single time. Around 6.3% of the sample is taken by the ten largest.

The collaborating institutions used their own protocols to collect whole blood in K2EDTA tubes. For TCRbeta analysis, collaborators shipped samples in one of three forms: frozen whole blood, isolated PBMCs, or DNA extracted from either of those sample types. There are 16 amino acids in the CDR3, from cysteine to phenylalanine inclusive. The CDR3 DNA has 48 bases and is translated from base 1. V and J are truncated by 0 bases and 4 bases respectively, leaving an intervening sequence of 13 bases. The germline V gene supplies CDR1 SGHDT and CDR2 YYEEEE. Sequencing was carried out using peripheral blood. The rearrangement combines TRBV5-6 with TRBJ1-4; a weak D assignment points to TRBD1 (6 bases agree). The sequence derives from a man between 18 and 35 years old with active or convalescent COVID-19. The bases read TGTGCCAGCAGCTTGGGAACAGGGTTAAATAATGAAAAACTGTTTTTT. This gives the protein CASSLGTGLNNEKLFF.